This T cell receptor beta chain was recorded in a study of lymphopenia after photon versus proton radiotherapy. Using immunoSEQ multiplex PCR, the repertoire was profiled, and TCRdb retains in-frame clones only, with some absent. The data hold roughly 150,000 clones, with about 85% observed a single time. The CDR3 covers 13 residues. CDR1 is LNHDA and CDR2 is SQIVND in the germline V gene (reference sequence). With 8 bases removed from V and 6 bases from J, the gap between germline ends came to 14 bases. The genes are TRBV19 and TRBJ1-5; D gene uncertain. The sequence derives from a middle-aged man with gastric cancer. Specimen: peripheral blood, collected from a patient treated with photon-based radiotherapy. The CDR3 DNA is TGTGCCAGTCAAGATGTTATCGGTCAGCCCCAGCATTTT. Translating it yields CASQDVIGQPQHF.